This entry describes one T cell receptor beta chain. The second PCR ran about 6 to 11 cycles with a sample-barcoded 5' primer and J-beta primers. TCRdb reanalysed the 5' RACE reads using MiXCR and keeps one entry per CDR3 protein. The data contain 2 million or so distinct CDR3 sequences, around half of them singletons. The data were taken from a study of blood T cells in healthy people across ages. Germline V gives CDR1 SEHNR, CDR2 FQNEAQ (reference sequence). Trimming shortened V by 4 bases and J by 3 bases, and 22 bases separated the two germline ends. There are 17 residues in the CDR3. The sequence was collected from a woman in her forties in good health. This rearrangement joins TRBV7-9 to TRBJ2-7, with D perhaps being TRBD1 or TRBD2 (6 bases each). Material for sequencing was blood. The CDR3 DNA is TGTGCCAGCAGCTCCCCATACAAGGGGGGTGGTGGCTACGAGCAGTACTTC. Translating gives CASSSPYKGGGGYEQYF.